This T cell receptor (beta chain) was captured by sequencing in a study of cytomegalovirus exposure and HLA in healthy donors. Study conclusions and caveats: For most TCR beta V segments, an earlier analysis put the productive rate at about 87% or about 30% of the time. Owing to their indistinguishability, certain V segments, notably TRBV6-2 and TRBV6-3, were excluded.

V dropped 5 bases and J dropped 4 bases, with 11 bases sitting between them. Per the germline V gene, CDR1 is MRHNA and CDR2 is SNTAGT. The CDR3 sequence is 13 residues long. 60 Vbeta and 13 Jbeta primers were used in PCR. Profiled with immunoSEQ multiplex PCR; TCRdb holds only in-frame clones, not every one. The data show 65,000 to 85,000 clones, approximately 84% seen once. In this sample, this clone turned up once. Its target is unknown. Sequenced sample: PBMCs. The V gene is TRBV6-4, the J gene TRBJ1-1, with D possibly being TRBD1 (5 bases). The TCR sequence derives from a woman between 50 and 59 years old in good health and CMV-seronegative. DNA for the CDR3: TGTGCCAGCAGTCTGGGGCCGAGCACTGAAGCTTTCTTT. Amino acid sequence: CASSLGPSTEAFF.